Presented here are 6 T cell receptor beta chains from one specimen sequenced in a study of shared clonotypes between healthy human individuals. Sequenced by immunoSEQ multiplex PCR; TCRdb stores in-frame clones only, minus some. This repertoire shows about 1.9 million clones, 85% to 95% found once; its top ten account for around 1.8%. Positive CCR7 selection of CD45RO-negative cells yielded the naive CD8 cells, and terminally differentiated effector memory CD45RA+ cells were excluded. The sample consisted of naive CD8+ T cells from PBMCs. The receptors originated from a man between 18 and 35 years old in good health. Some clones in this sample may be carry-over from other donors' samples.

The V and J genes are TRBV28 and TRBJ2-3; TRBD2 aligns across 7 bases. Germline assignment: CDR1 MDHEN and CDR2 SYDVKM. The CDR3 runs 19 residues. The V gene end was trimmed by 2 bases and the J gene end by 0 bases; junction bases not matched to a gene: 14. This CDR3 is CASSLLPPGGEGSTDTQYF. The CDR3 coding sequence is TGTGCCAGCAGTTTACTACCCCCGGGCGGGGAGGGAAGCACAGATACGCAGTATTTT.

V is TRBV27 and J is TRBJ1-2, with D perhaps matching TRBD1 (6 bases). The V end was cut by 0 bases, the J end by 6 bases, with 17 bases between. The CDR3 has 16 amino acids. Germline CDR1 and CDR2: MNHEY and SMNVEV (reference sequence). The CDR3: CASSLSGHLLLDGYTF. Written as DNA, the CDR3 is TGTGCCAGCAGTTTATCGGGACATTTATTATTGGATGGCTACACCTTC.

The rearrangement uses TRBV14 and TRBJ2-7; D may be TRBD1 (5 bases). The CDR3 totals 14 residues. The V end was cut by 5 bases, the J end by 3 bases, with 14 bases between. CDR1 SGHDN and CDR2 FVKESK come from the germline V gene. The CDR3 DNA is TGTGCCAGCAGCATGGCGGCAGGGAACTACGAGCAGTACTTC. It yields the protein CASSMAAGNYEQYF.

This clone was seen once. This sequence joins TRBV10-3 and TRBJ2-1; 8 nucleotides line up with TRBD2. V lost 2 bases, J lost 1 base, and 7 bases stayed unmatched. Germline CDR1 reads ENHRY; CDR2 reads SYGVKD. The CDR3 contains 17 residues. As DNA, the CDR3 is TGTGCCATCAGTGAGCCCGGGACTAGTGAGTCCTACAATGAGCAGTTCTTC. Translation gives CAISEPGTSESYNEQFF.

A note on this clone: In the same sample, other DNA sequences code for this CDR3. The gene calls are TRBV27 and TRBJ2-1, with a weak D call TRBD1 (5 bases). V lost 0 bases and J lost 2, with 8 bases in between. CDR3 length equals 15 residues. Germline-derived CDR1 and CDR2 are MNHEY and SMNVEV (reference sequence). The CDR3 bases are TGTGCCAGCAGTTTATCAGGGGTCCCCTACAATGAGCAGTTCTTC. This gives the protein CASSLSGVPYNEQFF.

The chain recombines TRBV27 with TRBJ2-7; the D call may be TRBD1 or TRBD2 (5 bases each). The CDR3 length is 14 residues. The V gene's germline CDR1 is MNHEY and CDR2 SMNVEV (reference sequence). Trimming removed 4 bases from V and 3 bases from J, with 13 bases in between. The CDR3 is CASSWSGALYEQYF. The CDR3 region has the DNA TGTGCCAGCAGTTGGTCCGGGGCCCTCTACGAGCAGTACTTC.